Listed below are T cell receptor beta chains from one sample, sequenced in a study of blood T cell repertoires in COVID-19. Using immunoSEQ multiplex PCR, the repertoire was profiled, and TCRdb retains in-frame clones only, with some absent. Of around 120,000 clones in the sample, 90% were seen once. The sample comprised peripheral blood. The receptors were sampled from a man aged 60-69 years with COVID-19, enrolled during active disease. Each CDR3 is given with its conserved first and last residue. D genes are given only for firm matches. Some rows mark clone size as missing; the rest say once, few, many or name a class of expanded clone.

cdr3_aa cdr3_nt d_call v_call clone_size j_call
CASSVVPSGRVFF TGTGCCAGCAGCGTAGTCCCCAGCGGGAGAGTGTTCTTC TRBD2 TRBV9 - TRBJ2-1
CASSPRDRGTYEQYF TGTGCCAGCAGCCCCCGGGACAGGGGAACCTACGAGCAGTACTTC TRBD1 TRBV3-1/TRBV3-2 few TRBJ2-7
CASSEARGQLGMEKLFF TGTGCCAGCAGTGAAGCCCGGGGACAGCTGGGCATGGAAAAACTGTTTTTT TRBD1 TRBV6-1 - TRBJ1-4
CASSIGEGGRAEQFF TGTGCCAGTAGTATAGGGGAAGGCGGGAGGGCTGAGCAGTTCTTC TRBD2 TRBV19 - TRBJ2-1
CASSFMDPSRLAKNIQYF TGTGCCAGCAGCTTTATGGACCCTAGCAGACTAGCCAAAAACATTCAGTACTTC - TRBV5-4 - TRBJ2-4
CASRVWGRANETQYF TGTGCCAGCAGAGTTTGGGGCAGGGCGAACGAGACCCAGTACTTC - TRBV11-2 - TRBJ2-5
CASSLSGEALGGYTF TGTGCCAGTAGTCTCTCGGGGGAGGCTCTCGGTGGCTACACCTTC - TRBV19 - TRBJ1-2
CATSDFEGTNTGELFF TGTGCCACCAGTGATTTTGAGGGGACTAACACCGGGGAGCTGTTTTTT - TRBV24-1 - TRBJ2-2
CASSLGLAGGSGTGELFF TGTGCCAGCAGCTTAGGACTAGCGGGAGGATCAGGCACCGGGGAGCTGTTTTTT TRBD2 TRBV5-4 - TRBJ2-2
CASKGGGIYEQYF TGTGCCAGCAAAGGGGGCGGGATCTACGAGCAGTACTTC - TRBV2 - TRBJ2-7
CASSGVDDEQYF TGTGCCAGCAGCGGAGTCGATGACGAGCAGTACTTC - TRBV12-3/TRBV12-4 once TRBJ2-7
CASSLAGGRRDIQYF TGTGCCAGCAGTCTAGCGGGAGGGCGTAGAGACATTCAGTACTTC TRBD2 TRBV28 - TRBJ2-4
CASGTAKQDQNSPLHF TGTGCCAGCGGAACCGCCAAACAGGATCAGAATTCACCCCTCCACTTT - TRBV9 many TRBJ1-6
CASSLGYNTDTQYF TGTGCCAGCAGCTTAGGTTACAACACAGATACGCAGTATTTT - TRBV11-2 - TRBJ2-3
CASSYRGLAGVSDTQYF TGTGCCAGCAGTTACCGGGGACTAGCGGGAGTCTCAGATACGCAGTATTTT TRBD2 TRBV6-2/TRBV6-3 - TRBJ2-3
CASSQTGQHFSPLHF TGTGCCAGCAGCCAGACGGGACAGCATTTTTCACCCCTCCACTTT TRBD1 TRBV14 - TRBJ1-6